The 4 T cell receptor beta chains given below trace back to one sample, sequenced in a study of beta chain features in type 1 diabetes. The isolated RNA, all of it, was reverse transcribed, so expressed TCRB transcripts were what got sequenced. TCRdb's copy holds only in-frame clones and misses some; the assay was immunoSEQ multiplex PCR. The table records 40,000 to 45,000 clones, about 52% of them present only once. The sequenced sample was central memory CD4+ T cells from blood. These receptors were obtained from a woman in her late teens or twenties in good health.

The chain employs TRBV4-1 and TRBJ2-1; 9 nucleotides align to TRBD2. Trimming cost V 0 bases and J 7 bases; bases outside gene matches: 4. From germline, CDR1 is MGHRA and CDR2 YSYEKL. This CDR3 is 15 amino acids long. The CDR3 here is CASSQEASGANEQFF. The CDR3 DNA sequence: TGCGCCAGCAGCCAAGAAGCTAGCGGGGCGAATGAGCAGTTCTTC.

In this sample, this clone turned up a few times. The gene calls are TRBV7-2 and TRBJ2-3; 8 bases line up with TRBD2. Germline V gene data show CDR1 as SGHTA and CDR2 as FQGNSA. This CDR3 comprises 16 residues. Unmatched junction bases numbered 6, after V lost 2 bases and J lost 2 bases. The chain's CDR3 is CASSLYGRVNTDTQYF. CDR3 DNA sequence: TGTGCCAGCAGCTTATACGGGAGGGTGAACACAGATACGCAGTATTTT. Using reference TRBV7-2 and TRBJ2-3 for the parts outside the CDR3, the full variable domain is GAGVSQSPSNKVTEKGKDVELRCDPISGHTALYWYRQSLGQGLEFLIYFQGNSAPDKSGLPSDRFSAERTGGSVSTLTIQRTQQEDSAVYLCASSLYGRVNTDTQYFGPGTRLTVL.

This clone was seen many times. Other DNA sequences in this specimen translate into the identical CDR3. CDR3 residues: CASSQPDRSYGYTF. The CDR3 coding sequence is TGCGCCAGCAGCCAACCGGACAGAAGCTATGGCTACACCTTC. J is TRBJ1-2 and V is TRBV4-1, with a tentative D call TRBD1 (6 bases). The CDR3 length is 14 residues. Deletions cut 2 bases from V and 4 bases from J, with 11 bases between. Germline V CDR1 and CDR2: MGHRA, YSYEKL.

The chain joins TRBV5-1 to TRBJ1-2, with 9 positions matching TRBD1. Unmatched junction bases numbered 8, after V lost 2 bases and J lost 6 bases. Per the germline V gene, CDR1 is SGHRS and CDR2 is YFSETQ. The CDR3 contains 15 residues. CDR3 in amino acids: CASSFSPGTGNGYTF. In DNA form, the CDR3 reads TGCGCCAGCAGCTTTAGCCCCGGGACAGGGAATGGCTACACCTTC.